This T cell receptor beta chain is drawn from a study of early T cells in non-severe SARS-CoV-2 infection. TCRdb fed the 5' RACE reads into MiXCR, producing one record per CDR3 protein. The table shows about 37,000 distinct CDR3 sequences, with 7.9% occurring only once. V lost 0 bases and J 3 bases, leaving 10 bases between the germline ends. The CDR3 extends over 14 amino acids. Per germline, CDR1 SGHRS and CDR2 YFSETQ. This sequence joins TRBV5-1 and TRBJ2-7; the D gene could be TRBD1 or TRBD2 (6 bases each). The sequence was collected from an adult who was a healthcare worker with PCR-confirmed SARS-CoV-2 infection or an uninfected control (not recorded which). Sequencing was performed on whole blood, taken at baseline. CDR3 residues: CASSLVGGNYEQYF. The CDR3 nucleotides are TGCGCCAGCAGCTTGGTCGGGGGCAACTACGAGCAGTACTTC.